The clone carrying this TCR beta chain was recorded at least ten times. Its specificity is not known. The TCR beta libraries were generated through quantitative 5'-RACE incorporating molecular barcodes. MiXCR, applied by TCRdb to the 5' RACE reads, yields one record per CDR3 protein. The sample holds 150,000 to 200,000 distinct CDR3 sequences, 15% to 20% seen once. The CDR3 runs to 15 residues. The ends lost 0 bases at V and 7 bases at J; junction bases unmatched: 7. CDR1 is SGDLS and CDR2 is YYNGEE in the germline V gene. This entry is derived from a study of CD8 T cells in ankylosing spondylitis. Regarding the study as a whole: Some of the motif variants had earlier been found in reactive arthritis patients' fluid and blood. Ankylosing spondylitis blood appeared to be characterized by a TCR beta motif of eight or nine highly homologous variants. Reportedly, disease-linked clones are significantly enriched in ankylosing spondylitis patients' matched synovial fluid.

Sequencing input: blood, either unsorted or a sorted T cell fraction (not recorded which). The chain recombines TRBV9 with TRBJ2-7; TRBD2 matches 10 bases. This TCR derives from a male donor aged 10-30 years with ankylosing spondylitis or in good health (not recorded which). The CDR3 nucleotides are TGTGCCAGCAGCGTAGCTCTAGCGGGAGAGGGTGAGCAGTACTTC. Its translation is CASSVALAGEGEQYF.